These 16 T cell receptor beta chains came from one sample sequenced in a study of prognosis after radiotherapy for stage I lung cancer. Genomic DNA was the source, and TCR beta CDR3 was amplified from it by two-round multiplex PCR. Each TRBV and TRBJ gene had its own primer in the first PCR round. TCRdb re-analysed the multiplex PCR reads in MiXCR, keeping a single row per CDR3 protein. Of tens of thousands of distinct CDR3 sequences listed, under 45% are singletons. The input for sequencing was PBMCs, taken before or after stereotactic body radiation therapy (not recorded which). The receptors shown here come from a donor at least 50 years old with non-small cell lung cancer.

This clonotype has ten or more counts. V and J are TRBV15 and TRBJ2-1, with D tentatively TRBD1 or TRBD2 (5 bases each). Germline assignment: CDR1 LNHNV and CDR2 YYDKDF (reference sequence). CDR3 length: 13 amino acids. V shed 3 bases and J shed 6 bases, with 9 bases lying between them. CDR3 coding DNA: TGTGCCACCAGCAGGGGACCGAGCAATGAGCAGTTCTTC. It codes for CATSRGPSNEQFF.

This clonotype was seen ten or more times. The chain couples TRBV28 to TRBJ2-2; TRBD2 matches at 8 bases. V lost 6 bases and J lost 6; bases outside the gene matches: 15. The CDR3 consists of 17 residues. Germline V gives CDR1 MDHEN, CDR2 SYDVKM. The CDR3 loop reads CASSPLGIAGLSGELFF. Here the CDR3 DNA reads TGTGCCAGCAGCCCCCTCGGGATAGCGGGATTGTCCGGGGAGCTGTTTTTT.

As concerns this clonotype: This likely reflects a read error, since a far larger clone is one base away. V usage is TRBV6-4 and J usage is TRBJ1-5; no definite D call. The CDR3 has 15 residues. V dropped 5 bases and J dropped 4 bases, with 15 bases sitting between them. Per germline, CDR1 MRHNA and CDR2 SNTAGT. DNA for the CDR3: TGTGCCAGCAGTTACGGGAAACAAGGGAATCAGCCCCAGCATTTT. Protein product: CASSYGKQGNQPQHF.

On this clonotype: A far larger clone differs by one base, so this is likely a read error. The V call is TRBV7-2, the J call TRBJ1-5; D is ambiguous. This CDR3 has 13 amino acids. CDR1 is SGHTA and CDR2 is FQGNSA in the germline V gene. The CDR3 spells CASSPNRDQHQHF. CDR3 bases: TGTGCCAGCAGCCCGAACCGGGATCAGCACCAGCATTTT.

In the case of this clonotype: Germline and junction disagree at one end, which may indicate a read error. The chain carries TRBV24-1 and TRBJ2-1, with unresolved D. Germline assignment: CDR1 KGHDR and CDR2 SFDVKD. The CDR3 runs 12 residues. CDR3 in amino acids: CATSDSFNEQFF. The CDR3 coding sequence is TGTGCCACCAGTGATTCCTTCAATGAGCAGTTCTTC.

Comments on this clonotype: This sequence may be a read error, since a much larger clone differs from it by one base. CDR3 nucleotide sequence: TGTGCCAGTAGTATAAGTCATGTGGAGACCCAGAACTTC. Encoded protein: CASSISHVETQNF. The rearrangement joins TRBV19 to TRBJ2-5; D unresolved. Germline V gives CDR1 LNHDA, CDR2 SQIVND (reference sequence). The CDR3 length is 13 residues.

This clonotype was counted many times. The rearrangement uses TRBV24-1 and TRBJ1-1; D uncertain. The V gene's germline CDR1 is KGHDR and CDR2 SFDVKD. V gave up 4 bases and J gave up 5 bases, with 7 bases separating them. The CDR3 totals 12 residues. The CDR3 sequence is CATSDPGTEAFF. CDR3 DNA sequence: TGTGCCACCAGTGACCCGGGGACTGAAGCTTTCTTT.

In this sample, this clonotype turned up many times. This chain connects TRBV6-5 to TRBJ2-3, with 9 positions matching TRBD1. V was pared by 0 bases and J by 0 bases, with 7 bases of the junction left unmatched. Germline CDR1 reads MNHEY; CDR2 reads SVGAGI. CDR3 length equals 18 residues. The CDR3 sequence is CASSYSFWTGASTDTQYF. The CDR3, as DNA: TGTGCCAGCAGTTACTCGTTCTGGACAGGGGCCAGCACAGATACGCAGTATTTT.

The CDR3 DNA is TGTGCCAGCAGCTTAAAATGGGAGACCCAGTACTTC. Protein: CASSLKWETQYF. This sequence joins TRBV7-9 and TRBJ2-5; D not resolved. V lost 2 bases to trimming and J lost 5 bases, with 6 bases between them. The CDR3 sequence is 12 residues long. CDR1 SEHNR and CDR2 FQNEAQ come from the germline V gene (reference sequence).

The table lists this clonotype with many counts. The genes are TRBV6-5 and TRBJ2-7; D remains ambiguous. V was shortened by 5 bases and J by 0 bases, with 11 bases between the two germline ends. The CDR3 has 14 residues. Germline V gene sequence: CDR1 MNHEY, CDR2 SVGAGI. Here the CDR3 DNA reads TGTGCCAGCAGTATACTCGTAAGCTCCTACGAGCAGTACTTC. This codes for CASSILVSSYEQYF.

A few counts support this clonotype. The chain carries TRBV12-3 or TRBV12-4 and TRBJ1-1, with D hard to call. V was trimmed by 1 base and J by 3 bases, leaving 6 bases between them. The CDR3 contains 13 residues. DNA for the CDR3: TGTGCCAGCAGTTTAGAAAGATACACTGAAGCTTTCTTT. Translating it yields CASSLERYTEAFF.

To note about this clonotype: A much larger clone is a single base away; this may be a read error. The rearrangement joins TRBV6-4 to TRBJ2-3, with 8 bases lining up with TRBD2. This CDR3 contains 15 residues. Germline V CDR1 and CDR2: MRHNA, SNTAGT. V trimming: 2 bases; J trimming: 2 bases; junction bases outside the gene matches: 3. The chain's CDR3 is CASSDRLASTDTQYF. CDR3 coding DNA: TGTGCCAGCAGTGACCGACTAGCGTCCACAGATACGCAGTATTTT.

Comment on this clonotype: This likely stems from a read error, as it lies one base from a far larger clone. The genes are TRBV6-1 and TRBJ2-2; 12 bases are a match to TRBD1. The CDR3 covers 16 residues. With V trimmed by 5 bases and J by 7 bases, 8 bases remained unmatched. Germline V CDR1 and CDR2: MNHNS, SASEGT. The CDR3 loop is CASSYQGQGAGGELFF. The CDR3 DNA reads as TGTGCCAGCAGTTACCAGGGACAGGGGGCGGGCGGGGAGCTGTTTTTT.

The V gene is TRBV20-1, the J gene TRBJ1-2; D remains ambiguous. Germline lookup yields CDR1 DFQATT and CDR2 SNEGSKA (reference sequence). V was trimmed by 0 bases and J by 4 bases, leaving 0 bases between them. The CDR3 length is 10 residues. CDR3 DNA: TGCAGTGCTAGAGACTATGGCTACACCTTC. As protein: CSARDYGYTF.

There are many counts of this clonotype. V usage is TRBV19 and J usage is TRBJ2-3; D is unresolved. The CDR3 totals 14 residues. V lost 6 bases, J lost 1 base, and 11 bases lay in between. Germline CDR1 LNHDA, CDR2 SQIVND (reference sequence). CDR3 region: CASSPIAGTDTQYF. The CDR3 DNA is TGTGCCAGTAGCCCCATCGCTGGCACAGATACGCAGTATTTT.

This clonotype came up a few times. A clone one base away is much larger, so this may be a read error. CDR3 bases: TGTGCCAGCTGTGGCACTGAAGCTTTCTTT. It encodes CASCGTEAFF. The chain has TRBV4-2 and TRBJ1-1, with D unclear. CDR1 is LGHNA and CDR2 is YNFKEQ in the germline V gene. Trimming pared 8 bases from V and 4 bases from J, leaving 5 bases between. The CDR3 is 10 residues long.